This TCR beta chain was profiled in a study of T cells after yellow fever vaccination. Each CDR3 protein gets one entry after TCRdb re-called the 5' RACE reads with MiXCR. This table holds 450,000 to 550,000 distinct CDR3 sequences, less than 25% found once. Germline lookup yields CDR1 LGHNA and CDR2 YSLEER. This CDR3 has 15 amino acids. The ends lost 1 base at V and 4 bases at J; junction bases unmatched: 1. A single count supports this clonotype. Source: PBMCs, taken 21 days after the first yellow fever vaccination. The clonotype comes from a man aged 18 to 30 who received the YFV17D yellow fever vaccine. This chain links TRBV4-3 with TRBJ2-6; TRBD2 aligns across 7 bases. In DNA, the CDR3 is TGCGCCAGCAGCCAAGCAGCGGGGGGGGCCAACGTCCTGACTTTC. This translates into CASSQAAGGANVLTF.